The 2 T cell receptor beta chains reported below all come from one sample, sequenced in a study of regulatory T cells in long-lasting Graves disease. To make TCR beta libraries, researchers used iRepertoire HTBI primers and Arm-PCR of CDR3 regions. From the multiplex PCR reads, TCRdb called clonotypes with MiXCR, one entry per CDR3 protein. Here the sample spans 350,000 to 500,000 distinct CDR3 sequences, 21% being singletons. Time point of the sample: persistent/refractory GD, antithyroid drugs over 5 years with positive TRAb. PBMC-extracted RNA yielded the TCR library. Specimen: peripheral blood mononuclear cells (PBMCs), collected when the disease was refractory, from a patient treated with antithyroid drugs. The origin of the receptors is a female donor with Graves disease.

This chain joins TRBV4-2 and TRBJ2-4, with no clear D. V lost 3 bases, J lost 0 bases, and 6 bases lay in between. CDR3 length equals 14 residues. Germline values: CDR1 LGHNA, CDR2 YNFKEQ. This chain's CDR3 is CASSQDPAKNIQYF. CDR3 DNA: TGTGCCAGCAGCCAGGACCCAGCCAAAAACATTCAGTACTTC.

In this sample, this clonotype turned up many times. V and J are TRBV2 and TRBJ1-1; maybe TRBD1 (5 bases). The CDR3 totals 14 residues. CDR1 SNHLY and CDR2 FYNNEI come from the germline V gene. V lost 0 bases to trimming and J lost 3 bases, with 8 bases between them. CDR3 sequence (DNA): TGTGCCAGCAGTGAAGCACAGGCAGACACTGAAGCTTTCTTT. Protein product: CASSEAQADTEAFF.